These 21 T cell receptor beta chains came from one sample sequenced in a study of Ad26.COV2.S vaccination and SARS-CoV-2 variants (dated by TCRdb to the early 2020s). The treatment or condition label on this specimen signifies: roughly 20 received Ad26.COV2.S at low or high dose, single or two shots; about 5 received placebo; per-sample allocation not given. Repertoires of vaccine and placebo recipients were sequenced from samples taken on day 63 after the first injection. Preparation of the library involved the immunoSEQ multiplex PCR assay. TCRdb retrieved this table from immuneACCESS and kept in-frame rearrangements only. Not all clones are present; in checked studies, unresolved V genes account for under half, and no reason is known for the remainder. Here the sample has around 340,000 clones; about 88% occur a single time. The ten largest clones capture about 6.4% of the sample. Material: peripheral blood, obtained in a trial of Ad26.COV2.S vaccine versus placebo. The source is a person between 18 and 60 years old who received the Ad26.COV2.S COVID-19 vaccine or a placebo.

About this clone: The sample holds other DNA sequences that translate to the same CDR3. The chain has TRBV18 and TRBJ2-7; D is uncertain. The CDR3 spans 13 residues. CDR1 KGHSH and CDR2 LQKENI come from the germline V gene. Trimming took off 0 bases at V and 0 bases at J, with 3 bases between the two ends. The CDR3 loop is CASSPPASYEQYF. The CDR3 DNA reads as TGTGCCAGCTCACCACCCGCCTCCTACGAGCAGTACTTC. The full variable domain, in which reference TRBV18 and TRBJ2-7 provide the parts outside the CDR3, is NAGVMQNPRHLVRRRGQEARLRCSPMKGHSHVYWYRQLPEEGLKFMVYLQKENIIDESGMPKERFSAEFPKEGPSILRIQQVVRGDSAAYFCASSPPASYEQYFGPGTRLTVT.

The rearrangement uses TRBV20-1 and TRBJ1-1; 7 bases agree with TRBD1. V lost 6 bases and J lost 9; bases outside the gene matches: 4. Germline CDR1 reads DFQATT; CDR2 reads SNEGSKA (reference sequence). The CDR3 totals 10 residues. The CDR3 sequence is CSARDSQAFF. In DNA form, the CDR3 reads TGCAGTGCGAGGGACAGCCAAGCTTTCTTT.

The chain employs TRBV6-5 and TRBJ2-4; TRBD1 matches 8 bases. This CDR3 is built from 14 residues. Germline CDR1 MNHEY, CDR2 SVGAGI. With V trimmed by 6 bases and J by 15 bases, 16 bases remained unmatched. The CDR3 sequence: CASSPATGTGLWYF. CDR3 coding DNA: TGTGCCAGCAGCCCCGCGACCGGGACAGGCTTATGGTACTTC.

The chain uses TRBV19 and TRBJ2-3; a possible D gene is TRBD2 (6 bases). Germline CDR1 is LNHDA and CDR2 is SQIVND (reference sequence). CDR3 size: 16 residues. V lost 4 bases and J 4 bases, leaving 18 bases between the germline ends. DNA for the CDR3: TGTGCCAGTAGTAGGGACGGGACTCCAGAGGCAGATACGCAGTATTTT. Protein: CASSRDGTPEADTQYF.

The chain links TRBV28 to TRBJ2-7, with D possibly matching TRBD1 (6 bases). Trimming pared 5 bases from V and 4 bases from J, leaving 21 bases between. In germline, CDR1 is MDHEN, CDR2 SYDVKM. The CDR3 covers 16 residues. CDR3 DNA sequence: TGTGCCAGCAGTGGACGGACTCCGGGACAACGTTACGAGCAGTACTTC. As protein: CASSGRTPGQRYEQYF.

This chain joins TRBV2 and TRBJ2-5; 10 bases are shared with TRBD1. Germline CDR1 reads SNHLY; CDR2 reads FYNNEI. V was pared by 9 bases and J by 4 bases, with 5 bases of the junction left unmatched. This CDR3 contains 13 residues. CDR3: CARKDRGTETQYF. In DNA form, the CDR3 reads TGTGCCAGAAAGGACAGGGGGACAGAGACCCAGTACTTC.

The chain joins TRBV9 to TRBJ2-7; D remains unclear. The V gene lost 0 bases and the J gene lost 7 bases, with 17 bases spanning the gap. Germline CDR1 SGDLS, CDR2 YYNGEE. The CDR3 extends over 15 amino acids. The CDR3 is CASSVGFFGSAEQYF. CDR3 DNA sequence: TGTGCCAGCAGCGTAGGCTTTTTTGGGTCTGCAGAGCAGTACTTC. Full variable domain (outside the CDR3, taken from reference TRBV9 and TRBJ2-7): DSGVTQTPKHLITATGQRVTLRCSPRSGDLSVYWYQQSLDQGLQFLIQYYNGEERAKGNILERFSAQQFPDLHSELNLSSLELGDSALYFCASSVGFFGSAEQYFGPGTRLTVT.

This clone was picked up one time. This chain uses TRBV3-1 (or the pseudogene TRBV3-2) with TRBJ1-1, with D perhaps matching TRBD1 (6 bases). The germline V gene has CDR1 LGHDT and CDR2 YNNKEL (reference sequence). The CDR3 covers 15 residues. V gave up 4 bases and J gave up 3 bases, with 15 bases separating them. CDR3: CASSPRGGLDTEAFF. CDR3 coding DNA: TGTGCCAGCAGCCCCCGGGGGGGGCTTGACACTGAAGCTTTCTTT.

CDR3 DNA: TGTGCCAGCAGCCTAAACCGCAACAGGGATCTCTACTCTGAAGCTTTCTTT. Translating it yields CASSLNRNRDLYSEAFF. The V call is TRBV13, the J call TRBJ1-1, with a weak D call TRBD1 (6 bases). Deletions cut 5 bases from V and 6 bases from J, with 25 bases between. In germline, CDR1 is PRHDT, CDR2 FYEKMQ (reference sequence). The CDR3 has 17 residues.

The chain joins TRBV5-4 to TRBJ2-7; D may correspond to TRBD1 or TRBD2 (5 bases each). Germline assignment: CDR1 SGHNT and CDR2 YYREEE (reference sequence). Trimming took 0 bases from V and 5 from J, leaving 18 bases between them. This CDR3 is 16 amino acids long. As DNA, the CDR3 is TGTGCCAGCAGCTTGGAATTTCCGGGACGGACCAACGAGCAGTACTTC. It is translated as CASSLEFPGRTNEQYF.

The chain links TRBV9 to TRBJ2-7; possibly TRBD1 or TRBD2 for D (5 bases each). CDR1 and CDR2 from the germline V gene are SGDLS and YYNGEE. The germline V and J ends were trimmed by 0 bases and 2 bases, with 9 bases remaining between them. This CDR3 comprises 14 residues. The CDR3 region has the DNA TGTGCCAGCAGCGTAGGTGGGGGTGCCTACGAGCAGTACTTC. It yields the protein CASSVGGGAYEQYF.

This sequence joins TRBV7-2 and TRBJ1-2; D remains ambiguous. With 7 bases removed from V and 3 bases from J, the gap between germline ends came to 15 bases. CDR1 is SGHTA and CDR2 is FQGNSA in the germline V gene. The CDR3 is 14 residues long. The CDR3 region has the DNA TGTGCCAGCATCATAGGCCGGGGTTACTATGGCTACACCTTC. Encoded protein: CASIIGRGYYGYTF.

The chain employs TRBV6-5 and TRBJ1-4; no firm D call. The CDR3 length is 12 residues. Looked up from germline, CDR1 is MNHEY and CDR2 is SVGAGI. Trimming stripped 7 bases from V and 7 bases from J, with 10 bases between. The CDR3 protein is CASNLNGEKLFF. In nucleotides, the CDR3 is TGTGCCAGCAACCTTAACGGTGAAAAACTGTTTTTT.

The chain links TRBV27 to TRBJ2-7, with 8 bases matching TRBD1. Germline V gene lookup returns CDR1 MNHEY and CDR2 SMNVEV (reference sequence). This CDR3 spans 15 amino acids. Trimming at V came to 8 bases and at J to 3 bases, leaving 12 bases not matched to a gene. The CDR3 reads CASSELGQVHYEQYF. DNA of the CDR3: TGTGCCAGCTCCGAATTGGGACAGGTCCACTACGAGCAGTACTTC.

The chain carries TRBV19 and TRBJ1-5, with 11 bases aligning to TRBD1. The germline V gene encodes CDR1 LNHDA and CDR2 SQIVND (reference sequence). The J segment lost 7 bases and the V segment lost 4 bases, leaving 9 bases of the junction unmatched. The CDR3 contains 16 residues. CDR3: CASSTQKGQGGQPQHF. CDR3 nucleotides: TGTGCCAGTAGTACCCAAAAGGGACAGGGGGGACAGCCCCAGCATTTT.

This clone came up once. This chain uses TRBV4-1 with TRBJ1-4; D unresolved. This CDR3 has 16 amino acids. Trimming stripped 3 bases from V and 6 bases from J, with 17 bases between. In germline, CDR1 is MGHRA, CDR2 YSYEKL. The CDR3: CASSHGPPLVDEKLFF. For the CDR3, the DNA is TGCGCCAGCAGCCACGGGCCTCCTTTGGTTGATGAAAAACTGTTTTTT.

The chain combines TRBV7-3 with TRBJ2-5; 8 bases are a match to TRBD1. V lost 5 bases to trimming and J lost 5 bases; unmatched junction nucleotides: 10. Germline values: CDR1 SGHTA, CDR2 FQGTGA. CDR3 length: 15 residues. CDR3 DNA sequence: TGTGCCAGCAGCGCCAGACAGGGGAGGAAGGAGACCCAGTACTTC. Its protein is CASSARQGRKETQYF.

The rearrangement uses TRBV28 and TRBJ2-4, with D unresolved. Trimming cost V 5 bases and J 7 bases, with 15 bases left between them. This CDR3 has 14 amino acids. CDR1 is MDHEN, CDR2 SYDVKM, per germline. In nucleotides, the CDR3 is TGTGCCAGCAGTCCGATGGCTTCCCAGAACATTCAGTACTTC. This gives the protein CASSPMASQNIQYF.

V is TRBV30 and J is TRBJ1-2; possibly TRBD1 for D (5 bases). Trimming took off 5 bases at V and 4 bases at J, with 11 bases between the two ends. The CDR3 sequence is 12 residues long. Per germline, CDR1 GTSNPN and CDR2 SVGIG (reference sequence). The CDR3 coding sequence is TGTGCCTGGGAGGCCAGGGCCTATGGCTACACCTTC. Amino acids: CAWEARAYGYTF.

The CDR3 DNA sequence: TGCGCCAGCAGCAAACCGGGACAGGACGAGCAGTACTTC. Translating gives CASSKPGQDEQYF. This rearrangement joins TRBV5-1 to TRBJ2-7, with TRBD1 matching 8 bases. In germline, CDR1 is SGHRS, CDR2 YFSETQ. The junction had 5 bases not matched to a gene; V was cut back by 4 bases and J by 5 bases. The CDR3 loop spans 13 amino acids.

The CDR3 loop reads CASSVEQGLETQYF. CDR3 nucleotide sequence: TGTGCCAGCAGCGTAGAACAGGGGCTGGAGACCCAGTACTTC. This sequence joins TRBV9 and TRBJ2-5; TRBD1 matches at 7 bases. The CDR3 totals 14 residues. The V gene's germline CDR1 is SGDLS and CDR2 YYNGEE. Germline trimming cut 0 bases from V and 5 bases from J; bases unmatched to any gene: 4.